The entry below describes one T cell receptor beta chain. What it recognizes is unknown. Data came from immunoSEQ multiplex PCR; TCRdb stores just in-frame clones and leaves some out. The sample shows 20,000 to 25,000 clones, around nine tenths of them seen only once. These data originate in a study of untreated major depressive disorder. Germline CDR1 SNHLY, CDR2 FYNNEI. With 7 bases removed from V and 5 bases from J, the gap between germline ends came to 24 bases. The CDR3 is made up of 17 amino acids. Study-level results: CD4+ T cells from depressed patients used TRBV05-01 (Vbeta 5.1) more often than controls. Sequencing showed nonsignificant TRBV25-01 and TRBV02-01 differences matching flow cytometry.

The sequenced sample was CD4+ T cells from PBMCs. This receptor was taken from a woman in her forties in good health. The chain joins TRBV2 to TRBJ1-5; TRBD1 is a possible D gene (5 bases). CDR3 sequence reads: CASTMGFRSGDYQPQHF. The CDR3 DNA is TGTGCCAGCACGATGGGTTTTCGGTCGGGGGATTATCAGCCCCAGCATTTT. Supplemented by reference TRBV2 and TRBJ1-5, the full variable domain reads EPEVTQTPSHQVTQMGQEVILRCVPISNHLYFYWYRQILGQKVEFLVSFYNNEISEKSEIFDDQFSVERPDGSNFTLKIRSTKLEDSAMYFCASTMGFRSGDYQPQHFGDGTRLSIL.